The 11 T cell receptor beta chains reported below all come from one sample, sequenced in a study of cytomegalovirus exposure and HLA in healthy donors. Primers for the PCR totalled 60 Vbeta and 13 Jbeta. Profiling relied on immunoSEQ multiplex PCR, and the TCRdb table lists in-frame clones only, not all of them. The repertoire holds tens of thousands of clones, with approximately 57% as singletons. Sequenced sample: PBMCs. These receptors were obtained from a woman in her twenties or thirties in good health and CMV-seronegative.

V is TRBV5-1 and J is TRBJ1-2; no clear D. The ends were cut back, 5 bases at V and 4 bases at J, with 15 bases in the middle. The CDR3 is 14 residues long. The V gene's germline CDR1 is SGHRS and CDR2 YFSETQ. The CDR3 DNA reads as TGCGCCAGCAGGAAGGAACAGAGCCCCTATGGCTACACCTTC. It yields the protein CASRKEQSPYGYTF.

This sequence joins TRBV6-5 and TRBJ1-4; D unclear. Per germline, CDR1 MNHEY and CDR2 SVGAGI. V was shortened by 10 bases and J by 0 bases, with 12 bases between the two germline ends. The CDR3 extends over 14 amino acids. The CDR3 bases are TGTGCCACCTGGGGAGGTGCAACTAATGAAAAACTGTTTTTT. This sequence encodes CATWGGATNEKLFF.

This chain connects TRBV7-9 to TRBJ2-5; 7 bases map to TRBD1. The J call could be wrong; TRBJ2-7 is a better fit for the DNA end. This CDR3 spans 14 amino acids. CDR1 is SEHNR and CDR2 is FQNEAQ in the germline V gene (reference sequence). CDR3 sequence: CASSSGTATYEQYF. In DNA, the CDR3 is TGTGCCAGCAGCTCCGGGACAGCTACCTACGAGCAGTACTTC.

The chain recombines TRBV10-3 with TRBJ2-7; TRBD1 matches 8 bases. The V gene's germline CDR1 is ENHRY and CDR2 SYGVKD. The CDR3 has 13 amino acids. J was trimmed by 7 bases and V by 9 bases; bases with no gene match: 11. In nucleotides, the CDR3 is TGTGCCATGACGCCGGACAGGGATCTTGAGCAGTACTTC. It encodes CAMTPDRDLEQYF.

This chain connects TRBV7-6 to TRBJ2-3; TRBD2 matches at 7 bases. CDR1 SGHVS and CDR2 FNYEAQ come from the germline V gene. The V gene end was trimmed by 5 bases and the J gene end by 0 bases; junction bases not matched to a gene: 8. CDR3 length equals 16 residues. CDR3 sequence: CASSPEAGRSTDTQYF. CDR3 DNA: TGTGCCAGCAGCCCCGAAGCGGGACGGAGCACAGATACGCAGTATTTT.

This clone turned up a few times. The chain joins TRBV5-1 to TRBJ2-1, with unresolved D. The germline V and J ends were trimmed by 3 bases and 8 bases, with 18 bases remaining between them. The CDR3 extends over 15 amino acids. Germline lookup yields CDR1 SGHRS and CDR2 YFSETQ. The CDR3 spells CASSSGLQFVDEQFF. The CDR3 DNA follows: TGCGCCAGCAGCTCCGGTTTGCAATTCGTTGATGAGCAGTTCTTC.

J is TRBJ1-4 and V is TRBV18; TRBD1 is a possible D gene (5 bases). CDR1 is KGHSH, CDR2 LQKENI, per germline. The germline V and J ends were trimmed by 6 bases and 5 bases, with 10 bases remaining between them. CDR3 length: 13 amino acids. Written as DNA, the CDR3 is TGTGCCAGCTCCCCCGACAGCAATGAAAAACTGTTTTTT. It encodes CASSPDSNEKLFF.

V and J are TRBV5-4 and TRBJ1-4, with D perhaps matching TRBD1 (5 bases). Germline V CDR1 and CDR2: SGHNT, YYREEE (reference sequence). V was cut by 0 bases and J by 8 bases, with 11 bases left in between. The CDR3 consists of 14 residues. Written as DNA, the CDR3 is TGTGCCAGCAGCTTGGGAGGGGCGGGAGAAAAACTGTTTTTT. Protein product: CASSLGGAGEKLFF.

The chain couples TRBV2 to TRBJ1-5; possible D gene TRBD1, 5 bases. Trimming took 7 bases from V and 5 from J, leaving 9 bases between them. Germline CDR1 and CDR2: SNHLY and FYNNEI. CDR3 length equals 12 residues. CDR3 coding DNA: TGTGCCAGCACGGGGGGGGATCAGCCCCAGCATTTT. It is translated as CASTGGDQPQHF.

The genes are TRBV5-5 and TRBJ2-3; 12 bases map to TRBD2. V was clipped by 4 bases and J by 2 bases; unmatched bases: 5. The CDR3 extends over 16 amino acids. Germline assignment: CDR1 SGHKS and CDR2 YYEKEE (reference sequence). The CDR3 sequence: CASSMTSGSPTDTQYF. The CDR3, as DNA: TGTGCCAGCAGCATGACTAGCGGGAGCCCCACAGATACGCAGTATTTT.

The rearrangement links TRBV18 to TRBJ2-7; 13 nucleotides align to TRBD2. This CDR3 region has 15 residues. J was trimmed by 4 bases and V by 3 bases; bases with no gene match: 3. Germline values: CDR1 KGHSH, CDR2 LQKENI. CDR3 in DNA: TGTGCCAGCTCACCCAGACTAGCGGGAGGATACGAGCAGTACTTC. Its translation is CASSPRLAGGYEQYF.